These 16 T cell receptor beta chains share one sample of origin, sequenced in a study of regulatory T cells in long-lasting Graves disease. The time point here: persistent/refractory GD, antithyroid drugs over 5 years with positive TRAb. Researchers made the TCR library from RNA that was extracted from PBMCs. TCR beta libraries were built with iRepertoire HTBI primers and Arm-PCR of CDR3 regions. TCRdb recomputed calls from the multiplex PCR reads with MiXCR, one row per CDR3 protein. The top ten clones hold around 7% of a sample with around 460,000 distinct CDR3 sequences, 20% to 25% of them seen once. This specimen was peripheral blood mononuclear cells (PBMCs), taken when the disease was refractory, from a patient treated with antithyroid drugs. These receptors all stem from a female donor with Graves disease.

This clonotype was detected many times. Written as DNA, the CDR3 is TGTGCCAGCAGTTCGTCGGGACAGGGGGTCCAACAAGAGACCCAGTACTTC. This encodes CASSSSGQGVQQETQYF. V and J are TRBV12-3 or TRBV12-4 and TRBJ2-5; 11 positions match TRBD1. The junction had 9 bases not matched to a gene; V was cut back by 4 bases and J by 2 bases. The CDR3 consists of 17 residues.

The chain carries TRBV10-3 and TRBJ2-1; 7 bases align to TRBD2. The CDR3 runs to 13 residues. V lost 10 bases and J lost 4; bases outside the gene matches: 7. The germline V gene has CDR1 ENHRY and CDR2 SYGVKD. CDR3 DNA sequence: TGTGCCAGCGGGGCGGGAGAATACAATGAGCAGTTCTTC. It specifies CASGAGEYNEQFF.

This clonotype was recorded many times. This sequence joins TRBV2 and TRBJ1-4, with D unresolved. The V end lost 2 bases, the J end lost 5 bases, and 9 bases lay between the germline ends. The CDR3 extends over 14 amino acids. Germline V CDR1 and CDR2: SNHLY, FYNNEI. The CDR3 DNA follows: TGTGCCAGCAGTGAAACCCGTGGAAATGAAAAACTGTTTTTT. Amino acid sequence: CASSETRGNEKLFF.

This clonotype was seen only a few times. This rearrangement joins TRBV25-1 to TRBJ2-7, with 7 bases fitting TRBD1. V lost 4 bases and J lost 4; bases outside the gene matches: 7. The CDR3 contains 14 residues. Germline V gives CDR1 MGHDK, CDR2 SYGVNS. In nucleotides, the CDR3 is TGTGCCAGCAGTGTACAGGGGTCTTGGTACGAGCAGTACTTC. Residues: CASSVQGSWYEQYF.

This clonotype came up many times. This chain links TRBV6-1 with TRBJ1-2, with D maybe TRBD1 (6 bases). Germline V lookup: CDR1 MNHNS, CDR2 SASEGT. There are 12 residues in the CDR3. V lost 8 bases and J 8 bases, leaving 15 bases between the germline ends. CDR3 residues: CASWTVNLGYTF. CDR3 nucleotide sequence: TGTGCCAGCTGGACAGTGAATCTAGGCTACACCTTC.

The sample holds a few counts of this clonotype. The CDR3 nucleotides read TGTGCCACCAGCAGAGAGCCCCAATCTGAAGCTTTCTTT. This translates into CATSREPQSEAFF. J is TRBJ1-1 and V is TRBV15; no definite D call. The CDR3 consists of 13 residues. V lost 0 bases to trimming and J lost 6 bases, with 8 bases between them. Looked up from germline, CDR1 is LNHNV and CDR2 is YYDKDF (reference sequence).

The chain recombines TRBV30 with TRBJ1-5; TRBD1 matches at 8 bases. CDR1 is GTSNPN, CDR2 SVGIG, per germline (reference sequence). V lost 1 base to trimming and J lost 5 bases; unmatched junction nucleotides: 4. The CDR3 totals 14 residues. This CDR3 is CAWSAGQGYQPQHF. Written as DNA, the CDR3 is TGTGCCTGGAGTGCAGGACAGGGCTATCAGCCCCAGCATTTT.

This clonotype has a count of ten or more. The chain links TRBV7-8 to TRBJ2-2, with no clear D. There are 14 residues in the CDR3. Germline CDR1 is SGHVS and CDR2 is FQNEAQ. Trimming left V 7 bases short and J 3 bases short, with 12 bases between. This CDR3 is CASTETRYTGELFF. As DNA, the CDR3 is TGTGCCAGCACCGAGACTCGCTACACCGGGGAGCTGTTTTTT.

This clonotype was seen repeatedly, ten times or more. The rearrangement joins TRBV11-2 to TRBJ2-5, with TRBD1 matching over 7 bases. Germline loops: CDR1 SGHAT, CDR2 FQNNGV. The CDR3 has 16 residues. Germline trimming cut 0 bases from V and 1 base from J; bases unmatched to any gene: 5. The CDR3 DNA reads as TGTGCCAGCAGCTTAGATTCGTCAGGGGGCCAAGAGACCCAGTACTTC. Translation: CASSLDSSGGQETQYF.

The rearrangement joins TRBV5-1 to TRBJ2-5, with TRBD2 matching 11 bases. The trim removed 1 base at V and 5 bases at J, leaving 10 bases unmatched. Germline values: CDR1 SGHRS, CDR2 YFSETQ. The CDR3 length is 17 residues. DNA for the CDR3: TGCGCCAGCAGCTTGCGTTCCTCACTAGCGGGAGTGGAGACCCAGTACTTC. Protein: CASSLRSSLAGVETQYF. Based on the CDR3 plus reference TRBV5-1 and TRBJ2-5, the full variable domain is KAGVTQTPRYLIKTRGQQVTLSCSPISGHRSVSWYQQTPGQGLQFLFEYFSETQRNKGNFPGRFSGRQFSNSRSEMNVSTLELGDSALYLCASSLRSSLAGVETQYFGPGTRLLVL.

The chain uses TRBV28 and TRBJ1-5; D is unclear. Germline loops: CDR1 MDHEN, CDR2 SYDVKM. The V gene lost 6 bases and the J gene lost 7 bases, with 25 bases spanning the gap. The CDR3 spans 17 residues. The CDR3 DNA sequence: TGTGCCAGCAGCGATCGTTTAGTCCCCGCAGGAGGACAGCCCCAGCATTTT. Amino acids: CASSDRLVPAGGQPQHF.

The table lists this clonotype with many counts. CDR3 protein: CASSHIAGGLRETQYF. The CDR3 DNA reads TGTGCCAGCAGCCACATAGCGGGGGGGCTTCGTGAGACCCAGTACTTC. The rearrangement joins TRBV11-2 to TRBJ2-5, with 11 bases fitting TRBD2. The CDR3 runs to 16 residues. With 5 bases clipped from V and 5 bases from J, the junction kept 10 bases outside the gene matches. CDR1 and CDR2 (germline): SGHAT, FQNNGV. Full variable domain (remainder filled in from reference TRBV11-2 and TRBJ2-5): EAGVAQSPRYKIIEKRQSVAFWCNPISGHATLYWYQQILGQGPKLLIQFQNNGVVDDSQLPKDRFSAERLKGVDSTLKIQPAKLEDSAVYLCASSHIAGGLRETQYFGPGTRLLVL.

This clonotype was recorded many times. The chain has TRBV28 and TRBJ1-1; D possibly corresponds to TRBD1 (5 bases). Germline loops: CDR1 MDHEN, CDR2 SYDVKM. Between the trimmed V and J ends, which lost 6 bases and 5 bases, there was a span of 10 bases. The CDR3 runs to 12 residues. The CDR3 bases are TGTGCCAGCAGCCCGGGACGGACTGAAGCTTTCTTT. Translated: CASSPGRTEAFF.

This clonotype has just a few counts. CDR3 nucleotide sequence: TGCAGCGTTGACCCCGGGGACACTGAAGCTTTCTTT. The encoded protein is CSVDPGDTEAFF. This chain connects TRBV29-1 to TRBJ1-1; D not certain. V was clipped by 3 bases and J by 3 bases, with 8 bases between them. Germline assignment: CDR1 SQVTM and CDR2 ANQGSEA. This CDR3 region has 12 residues.

The chain carries TRBV6-2 or TRBV6-3 and TRBJ2-5; D is uncertain. Germline V gives CDR1 MNHEY, CDR2 SVGEGT. The CDR3 covers 13 residues. V gave up 0 bases and J gave up 3 bases, with 5 bases separating them. The CDR3 coding sequence is TGTGCCAGCAGTTACTCCCGCAAAGAGACCCAGTACTTC. It is translated as CASSYSRKETQYF.

The J gene is TRBJ2-1, the V gene TRBV28, with 10 nucleotides matching TRBD2. Germline V gives CDR1 MDHEN, CDR2 SYDVKM. CDR3 length: 16 amino acids. After removal of 1 base from V and 3 bases from J, the junction contained 3 bases not matched to a gene. The CDR3 region is CASSLSGLANYNEQFF. Written as DNA, the CDR3 is TGTGCCAGCAGTTTATCGGGACTAGCGAACTACAATGAGCAGTTCTTC.